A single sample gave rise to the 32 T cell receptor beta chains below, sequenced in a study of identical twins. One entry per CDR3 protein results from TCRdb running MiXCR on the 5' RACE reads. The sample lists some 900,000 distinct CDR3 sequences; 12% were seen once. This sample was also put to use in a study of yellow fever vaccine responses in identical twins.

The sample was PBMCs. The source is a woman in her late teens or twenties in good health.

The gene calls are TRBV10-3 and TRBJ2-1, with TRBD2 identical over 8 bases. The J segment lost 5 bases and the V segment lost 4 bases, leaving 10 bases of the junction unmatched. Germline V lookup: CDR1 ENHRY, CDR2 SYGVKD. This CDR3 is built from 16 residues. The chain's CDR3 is CAISVVPSGPNNEQFF. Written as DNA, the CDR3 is TGTGCCATCAGTGTAGTTCCTAGCGGGCCCAACAATGAGCAGTTCTTC.

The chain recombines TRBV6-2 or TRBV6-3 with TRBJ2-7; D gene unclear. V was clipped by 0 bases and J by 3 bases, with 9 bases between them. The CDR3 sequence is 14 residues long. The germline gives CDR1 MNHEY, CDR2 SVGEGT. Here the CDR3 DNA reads TGTGCCAGCAGTTACTCGGGCTCAAACTACGAGCAGTACGTC. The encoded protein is CASSYSGSNYEQYV.

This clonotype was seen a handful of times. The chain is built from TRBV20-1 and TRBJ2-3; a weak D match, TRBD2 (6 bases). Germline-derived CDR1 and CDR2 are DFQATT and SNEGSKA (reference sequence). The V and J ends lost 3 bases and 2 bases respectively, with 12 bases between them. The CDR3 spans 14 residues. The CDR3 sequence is CSASGSGLTDTQYF. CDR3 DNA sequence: TGCAGTGCTAGCGGGAGCGGCCTCACAGATACGCAGTATTTT.

The CDR3 DNA reads as TGTGCCAGCAGCTTAGGGACGGCCGTCCCCGGGGAGCTGTTTTTT. Translated: CASSLGTAVPGELFF. V is TRBV11-2 and J is TRBJ2-2; unclear D gene. Germline CDR1 and CDR2: SGHAT and FQNNGV. The V end lost 1 base, the J end lost 6 bases, and 12 bases lay between the germline ends. The CDR3 consists of 15 residues.

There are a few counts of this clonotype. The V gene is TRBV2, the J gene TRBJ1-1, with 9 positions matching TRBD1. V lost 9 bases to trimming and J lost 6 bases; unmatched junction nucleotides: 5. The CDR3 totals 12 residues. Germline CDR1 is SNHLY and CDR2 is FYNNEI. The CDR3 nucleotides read TGTGCCAGTACAGGGGGCGATTCTGAAGCTTTCTTT. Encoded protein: CASTGGDSEAFF.

In nucleotides, the CDR3 is TGTGCCAGCAGGGAGGCCGGGACTAGCGGACAGTATTTT. Its translation: CASREAGTSGQYF. The genes are TRBV2 and TRBJ2-3, with 11 nucleotides matching TRBD2. The CDR3 extends over 13 amino acids. CDR1 and CDR2 from the germline V gene are SNHLY and FYNNEI. Trimming removed 6 bases from V and 12 bases from J; junction bases left unmatched: 8.

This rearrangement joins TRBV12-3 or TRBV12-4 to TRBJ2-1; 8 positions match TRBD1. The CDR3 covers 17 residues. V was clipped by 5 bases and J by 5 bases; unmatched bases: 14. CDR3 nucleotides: TGTGCCAGCAGTAGGACGGCGGGACGGACAGGGAACAATGAGCAGTTCTTC. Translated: CASSRTAGRTGNNEQFF.

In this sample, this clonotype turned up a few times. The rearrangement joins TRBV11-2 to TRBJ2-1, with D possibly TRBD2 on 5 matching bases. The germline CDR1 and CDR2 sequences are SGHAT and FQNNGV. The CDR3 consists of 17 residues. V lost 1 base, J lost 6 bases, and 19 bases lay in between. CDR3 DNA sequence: TGTGCCAGCAGCTTAGTATTCGCTAGCCTGAAATTCAATGAGCAGTTCTTC. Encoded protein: CASSLVFASLKFNEQFF.

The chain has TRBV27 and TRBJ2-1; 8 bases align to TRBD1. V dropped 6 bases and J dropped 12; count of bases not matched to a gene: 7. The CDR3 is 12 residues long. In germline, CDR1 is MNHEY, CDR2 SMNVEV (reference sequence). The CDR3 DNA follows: TGTGCCAGCAGGGCGGACAGGGTGGTGCAGTTCTTC. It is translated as CASRADRVVQFF.

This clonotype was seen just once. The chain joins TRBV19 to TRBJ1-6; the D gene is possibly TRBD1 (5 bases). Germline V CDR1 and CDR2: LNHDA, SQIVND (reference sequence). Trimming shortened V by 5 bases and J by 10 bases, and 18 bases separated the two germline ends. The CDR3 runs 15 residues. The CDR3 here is CASSPIWGVPSPLHF. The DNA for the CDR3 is TGTGCCAGTAGTCCGATTTGGGGGGTGCCCTCACCCCTCCACTTT.

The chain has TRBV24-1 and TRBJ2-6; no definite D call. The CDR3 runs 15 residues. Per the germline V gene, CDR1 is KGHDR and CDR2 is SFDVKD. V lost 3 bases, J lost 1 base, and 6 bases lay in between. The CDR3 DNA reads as TGTGCCACCAGTGATCCCCTATCTGGGGCCAACGTCCTGACTTTC. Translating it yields CATSDPLSGANVLTF.

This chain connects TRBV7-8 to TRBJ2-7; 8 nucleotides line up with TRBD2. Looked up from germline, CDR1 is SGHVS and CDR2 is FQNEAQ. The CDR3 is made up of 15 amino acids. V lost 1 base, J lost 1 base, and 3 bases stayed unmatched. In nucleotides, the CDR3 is TGTGCCAGCAGCTTAGAAGCGGGGGCTTCCTACGAGCAGTACGTC. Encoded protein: CASSLEAGASYEQYV.

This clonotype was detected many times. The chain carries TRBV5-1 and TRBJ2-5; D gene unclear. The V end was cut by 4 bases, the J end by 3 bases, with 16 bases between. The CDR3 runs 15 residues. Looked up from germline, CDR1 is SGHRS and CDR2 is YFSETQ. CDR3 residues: CASSPESQIKETQYF. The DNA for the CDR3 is TGCGCCAGCAGCCCAGAATCACAGATTAAAGAGACCCAGTACTTC.

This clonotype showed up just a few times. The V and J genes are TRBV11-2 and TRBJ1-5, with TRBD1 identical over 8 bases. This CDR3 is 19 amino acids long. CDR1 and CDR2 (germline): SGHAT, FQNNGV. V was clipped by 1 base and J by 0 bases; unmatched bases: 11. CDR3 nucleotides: TGTGCCAGCAGCTTAGTGGCGCAGGGGGCGGGATATAGCAATCAGCCCCAGCATTTT. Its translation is CASSLVAQGAGYSNQPQHF.

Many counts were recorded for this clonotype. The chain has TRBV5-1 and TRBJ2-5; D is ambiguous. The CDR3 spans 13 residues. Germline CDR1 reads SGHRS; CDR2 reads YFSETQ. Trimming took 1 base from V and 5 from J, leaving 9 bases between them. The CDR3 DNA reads TGCGCCAGCAGCTTGACAGCAACGGAGACCCAGTACTTC. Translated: CASSLTATETQYF.

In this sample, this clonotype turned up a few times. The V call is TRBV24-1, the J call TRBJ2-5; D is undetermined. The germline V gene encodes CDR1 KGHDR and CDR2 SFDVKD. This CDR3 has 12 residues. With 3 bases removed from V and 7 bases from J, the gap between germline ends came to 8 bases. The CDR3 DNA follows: TGTGCCACCAGTGATCGGACCTGGACCCAGTACTTC. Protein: CATSDRTWTQYF.

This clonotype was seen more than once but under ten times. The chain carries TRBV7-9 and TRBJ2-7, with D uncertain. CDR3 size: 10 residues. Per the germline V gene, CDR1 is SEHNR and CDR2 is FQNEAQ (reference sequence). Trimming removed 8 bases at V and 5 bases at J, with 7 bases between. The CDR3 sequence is CASPRDEQYF. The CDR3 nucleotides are TGTGCCAGCCCTAGGGACGAGCAGTACTTC.

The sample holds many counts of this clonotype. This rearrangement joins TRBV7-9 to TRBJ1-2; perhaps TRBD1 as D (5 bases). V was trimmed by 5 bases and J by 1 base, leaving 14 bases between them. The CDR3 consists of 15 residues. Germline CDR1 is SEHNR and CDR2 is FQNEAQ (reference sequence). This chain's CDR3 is CASSPQGFSNYGYTF. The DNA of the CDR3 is TGTGCCAGCAGCCCGCAGGGTTTCAGTAACTATGGCTACACCTTC.

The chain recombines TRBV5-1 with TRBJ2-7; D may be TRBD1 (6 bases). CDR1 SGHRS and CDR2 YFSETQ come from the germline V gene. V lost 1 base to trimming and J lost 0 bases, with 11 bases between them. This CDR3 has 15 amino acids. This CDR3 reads CASSLYRDPSYEQYF. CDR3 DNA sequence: TGCGCCAGCAGCTTGTACAGGGACCCCTCCTACGAGCAGTACTTC.

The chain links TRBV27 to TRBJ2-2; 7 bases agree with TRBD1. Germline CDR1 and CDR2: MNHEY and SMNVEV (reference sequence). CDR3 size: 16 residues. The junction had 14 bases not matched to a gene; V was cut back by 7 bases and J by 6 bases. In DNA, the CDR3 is TGTGCCAGCATGTGGGCTGACAGGGCGAGCTCCGGGGAGCTGTTTTTT. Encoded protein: CASMWADRASSGELFF.

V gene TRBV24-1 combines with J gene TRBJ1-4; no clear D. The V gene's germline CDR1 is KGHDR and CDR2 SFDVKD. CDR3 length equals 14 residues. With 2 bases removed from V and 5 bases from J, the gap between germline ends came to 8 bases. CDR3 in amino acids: CATSDSQMNEKLFF. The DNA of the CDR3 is TGTGCCACCAGTGATTCCCAGATGAATGAAAAACTGTTTTTT.

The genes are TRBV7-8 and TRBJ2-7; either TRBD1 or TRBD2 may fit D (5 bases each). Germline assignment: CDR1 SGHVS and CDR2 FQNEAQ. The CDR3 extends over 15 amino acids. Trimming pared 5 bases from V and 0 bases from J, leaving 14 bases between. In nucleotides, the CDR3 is TGTGCCAGCAGCCCCAGGGACGGTTTCTCCTACGAGCAGTACTTC. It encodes CASSPRDGFSYEQYF.

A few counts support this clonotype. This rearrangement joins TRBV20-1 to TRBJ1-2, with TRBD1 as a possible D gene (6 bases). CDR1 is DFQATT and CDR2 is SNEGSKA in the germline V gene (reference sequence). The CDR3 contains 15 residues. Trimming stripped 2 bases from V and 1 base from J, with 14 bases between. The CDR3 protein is CSARSLGDINYGYTF. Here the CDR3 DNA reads TGCAGTGCTAGATCGCTGGGGGACATTAACTATGGCTACACCTTC.

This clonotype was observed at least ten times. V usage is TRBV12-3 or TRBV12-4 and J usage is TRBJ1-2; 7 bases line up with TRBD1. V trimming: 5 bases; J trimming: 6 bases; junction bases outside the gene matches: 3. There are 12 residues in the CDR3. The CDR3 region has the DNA TGTGCCAGCAGTCCGACAGGGCATGGCTACACCTTC. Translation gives CASSPTGHGYTF.

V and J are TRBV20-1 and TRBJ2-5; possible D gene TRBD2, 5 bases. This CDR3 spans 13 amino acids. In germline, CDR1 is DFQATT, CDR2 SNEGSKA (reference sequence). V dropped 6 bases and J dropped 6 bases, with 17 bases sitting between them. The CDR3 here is CSAPGSDVKTQYF. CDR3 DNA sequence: TGCAGTGCCCCAGGTAGCGACGTAAAGACCCAGTACTTC.

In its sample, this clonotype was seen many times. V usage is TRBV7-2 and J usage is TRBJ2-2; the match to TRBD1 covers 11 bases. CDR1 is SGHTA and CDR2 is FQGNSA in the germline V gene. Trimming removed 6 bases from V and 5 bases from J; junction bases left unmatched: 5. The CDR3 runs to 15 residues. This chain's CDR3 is CASRGTGGSTGELFF. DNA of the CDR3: TGTGCCAGCAGGGGGACAGGGGGATCGACCGGGGAGCTGTTTTTT.

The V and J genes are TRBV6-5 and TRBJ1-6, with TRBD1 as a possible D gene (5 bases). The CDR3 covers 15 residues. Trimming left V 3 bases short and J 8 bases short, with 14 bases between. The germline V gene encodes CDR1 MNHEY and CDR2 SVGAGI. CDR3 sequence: CASSYARASYSPLHF. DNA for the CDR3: TGTGCCAGCAGTTATGCCAGGGCAAGCTATTCACCCCTCCACTTT.

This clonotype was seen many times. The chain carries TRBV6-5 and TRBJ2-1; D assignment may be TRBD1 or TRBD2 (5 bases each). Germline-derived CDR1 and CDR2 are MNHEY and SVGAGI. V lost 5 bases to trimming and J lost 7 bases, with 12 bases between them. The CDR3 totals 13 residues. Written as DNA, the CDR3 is TGTGCCAGCAGTCACGGGACCGAGAATGAGCAGTTCTTC. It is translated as CASSHGTENEQFF.

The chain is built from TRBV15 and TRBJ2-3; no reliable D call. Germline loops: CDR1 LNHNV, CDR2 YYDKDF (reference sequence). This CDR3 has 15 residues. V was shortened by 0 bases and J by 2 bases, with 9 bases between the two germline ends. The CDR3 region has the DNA TGTGCCACCAGCAGAGATTTCCTTCTCACAGATACGCAGTATTTT. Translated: CATSRDFLLTDTQYF.

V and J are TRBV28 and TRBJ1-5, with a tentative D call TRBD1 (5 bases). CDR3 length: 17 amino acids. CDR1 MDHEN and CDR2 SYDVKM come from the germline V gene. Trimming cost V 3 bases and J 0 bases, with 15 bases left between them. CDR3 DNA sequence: TGTGCCAGCAGTTTGACGGCAGGGTTTTATAGCAATCAGCCCCAGCATTTT. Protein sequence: CASSLTAGFYSNQPQHF.

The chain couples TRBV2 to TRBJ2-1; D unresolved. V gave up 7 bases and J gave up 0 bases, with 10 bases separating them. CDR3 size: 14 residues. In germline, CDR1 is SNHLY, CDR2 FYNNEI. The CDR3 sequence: CASTEPSSYNEQFF. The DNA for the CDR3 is TGTGCCAGCACCGAGCCGAGCTCCTACAATGAGCAGTTCTTC.

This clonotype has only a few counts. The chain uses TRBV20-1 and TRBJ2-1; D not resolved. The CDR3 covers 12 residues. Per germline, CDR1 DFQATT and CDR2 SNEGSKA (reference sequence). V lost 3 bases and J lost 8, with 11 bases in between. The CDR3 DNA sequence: TGCAGTGCTAGGCCAGCCTGGGATGAGCAGTTCTTC. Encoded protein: CSARPAWDEQFF.